Listed below are T cell receptor beta chains from one sample, sequenced in a study of early T cells in non-severe SARS-CoV-2 infection. TCRdb reprocessed the 5' RACE reads via MiXCR and lists one record per CDR3 protein. The data show about 110,000 distinct CDR3 sequences, roughly 12% seen once. The sample here was whole blood, taken at baseline. These receptors were taken from an adult who was a healthcare worker with PCR-confirmed SARS-CoV-2 infection or an uninfected control (not recorded which). The CDR3 runs from the conserved cysteine through the conserved F or W. D genes are given only for firm matches. Expanded clones get a size class; other rows say once, few or many, or leave the size out.

CDR3nt: TGTGCCACCAGTGCTCAGGGGGGGAACAGAGCCAGACACCGAACTGAAGCTTTCTTT
CDR3aa: CATSAQGGNRARHRTEAFF
abundance: many
v_gene: TRBV24-1
d_gene: TRBD1
j_gene: TRBJ1-1

CDR3nt: TGCGCCAGCAGCTTGGCCGAGGTCGGAGTCTATGGCTACACCTTC
CDR3aa: CASSLAEVGVYGYTF
abundance: many
v_gene: TRBV5-1
d_gene: -
j_gene: TRBJ1-2

CDR3nt: TGTGCCAGCAGCTTTCCGGCCAGGGCTGAGACAGATACGCAGTATTTT
CDR3aa: CASSFPARAETDTQYF
abundance: -
v_gene: TRBV5-4
d_gene: -
j_gene: TRBJ2-3

CDR3nt: TGCAGTGCTAGAGATCCCGACAGGGACTGGGTGAACACTGAAGCTTTCTTT
CDR3aa: CSARDPDRDWVNTEAFF
abundance: -
v_gene: TRBV20-1
d_gene: TRBD1
j_gene: TRBJ1-1

CDR3nt: TGTGCCAGCAGTTTTAGCCGCGGACAGCAGTCCTACGAGCAGTACTTC
CDR3aa: CASSFSRGQQSYEQYF
abundance: -
v_gene: TRBV27
d_gene: -
j_gene: TRBJ2-7

CDR3nt: TGCAGTGCTACCGGGACTAGCGGGAGGGGCGAGCAGTACTTC
CDR3aa: CSATGTSGRGEQYF
abundance: few
v_gene: TRBV20-1
d_gene: TRBD2
j_gene: TRBJ2-7

CDR3nt: TGCAGCGTTGCACTCAGAGCGGGGGGGTTCGGAGATACGCAGTATTTT
CDR3aa: CSVALRAGGFGDTQYF
abundance: -
v_gene: TRBV29-1
d_gene: TRBD2
j_gene: TRBJ2-3

CDR3nt: TGTGCCAGCAGCTTATGGGCCTACGAGCAGTACTTC
CDR3aa: CASSLWAYEQYF
abundance: -
v_gene: TRBV11-2
d_gene: -
j_gene: TRBJ2-7

CDR3nt: TGCAGTGCTAGAGATGAGGCAGGAACGGGCACAGATACGCAGTATTTT
CDR3aa: CSARDEAGTGTDTQYF
abundance: -
v_gene: TRBV20-1
d_gene: -
j_gene: TRBJ2-3

CDR3nt: TGTGCCAGCTCCCAGGGGAGGGGCAATCAGCCCCAGCATTTT
CDR3aa: CASSQGRGNQPQHF
abundance: few
v_gene: TRBV18
d_gene: -
j_gene: TRBJ1-5

CDR3nt: TGTGCCAGCAGCTTAGTTGCTAGCGGGGGGGCATTCCTTGATGAGCAGTTCTTC
CDR3aa: CASSLVASGGAFLDEQFF
abundance: few
v_gene: TRBV7-2
d_gene: TRBD2
j_gene: TRBJ2-1

CDR3nt: TGTGCCAGCAGTACCCCACAGGGGGGACTGACTGAAGCTTTCTTT
CDR3aa: CASSTPQGGLTEAFF
abundance: -
v_gene: TRBV27
d_gene: TRBD1
j_gene: TRBJ1-1

CDR3nt: TGTGCCAGCAGTCCCACTTTGCCGGTCTCCTACGAGCAGTACTTC
CDR3aa: CASSPTLPVSYEQYF
abundance: -
v_gene: TRBV3-1
d_gene: -
j_gene: TRBJ2-7

CDR3nt: TGTGCCAGCTCAAGAGCATTCGGTGCCAACGTCCTGACTTTC
CDR3aa: CASSRAFGANVLTF
abundance: few
v_gene: TRBV18
d_gene: -
j_gene: TRBJ2-6

CDR3nt: TGCAGCGTTGAAGCGAGACTAGCGGGAGTGATAGGGGAGCAGTTCTTC
CDR3aa: CSVEARLAGVIGEQFF
abundance: -
v_gene: TRBV29-1
d_gene: TRBD2
j_gene: TRBJ2-1

CDR3nt: TGTGCCAGCACTAACCCCCTAAAAATCACAGATACGCAGTATTTT
CDR3aa: CASTNPLKITDTQYF
abundance: few
v_gene: TRBV6-1
d_gene: -
j_gene: TRBJ2-3

CDR3nt: TGTGCCAGCTCACCTCTGGACAGGGTCTATGGCTACACCTTC
CDR3aa: CASSPLDRVYGYTF
abundance: -
v_gene: TRBV18
d_gene: TRBD1
j_gene: TRBJ1-2

CDR3nt: TGTGCCAGCACCACTCCCCAGGGGGTGGCAGATACGCAGTATTTT
CDR3aa: CASTTPQGVADTQYF
abundance: few
v_gene: TRBV28
d_gene: TRBD1
j_gene: TRBJ2-3

CDR3nt: TGTGCCATCAGTGCTCGTCTACCAGGGAACGCCGGGGAGCTGTTTTTT
CDR3aa: CAISARLPGNAGELFF
abundance: few
v_gene: TRBV10-3
d_gene: -
j_gene: TRBJ2-2

CDR3nt: TGTGCCAGCAGTTGGGACAGCAATCAGCCCCAGCATTTT
CDR3aa: CASSWDSNQPQHF
abundance: few
v_gene: TRBV27
d_gene: -
j_gene: TRBJ1-5

CDR3nt: TGTGCCAGCAGTTTCTTTCCAGATACGCAGTATTTT
CDR3aa: CASSFFPDTQYF
abundance: few
v_gene: TRBV6-2/TRBV6-3
d_gene: -
j_gene: TRBJ2-3

CDR3nt: TGTGCCAGCAGCCCCCGTAGGAGCCAGGACACTGAAGCTTTCTTT
CDR3aa: CASSPRRSQDTEAFF
abundance: few
v_gene: TRBV7-9
d_gene: -
j_gene: TRBJ1-1

CDR3nt: TGTGCCAGCAGTGGCTCCAGGGCCGAGCAGTACTTC
CDR3aa: CASSGSRAEQYF
abundance: few
v_gene: TRBV2
d_gene: -
j_gene: TRBJ2-7

CDR3nt: TGTGCCAGCAGTTTGACCGGGATTCACACCGGGGAGCTGTTTTTT
CDR3aa: CASSLTGIHTGELFF
abundance: few
v_gene: TRBV28
d_gene: -
j_gene: TRBJ2-2

CDR3nt: TGTGCCAGCAGCCGGGACAGGAGCTCCTACGAGCAGTACTTC
CDR3aa: CASSRDRSSYEQYF
abundance: few
v_gene: TRBV7-9
d_gene: TRBD1
j_gene: TRBJ2-7

CDR3nt: TGTGCCAGCAGCCCTGTGTTGGGGGGAGCCTACGAGCAGTACTTC
CDR3aa: CASSPVLGGAYEQYF
abundance: -
v_gene: TRBV3-1
d_gene: -
j_gene: TRBJ2-7

CDR3nt: TGTGCCAGCACCCAGTTTGGGACAGGGGCTCCAGATACGCAGTATTTT
CDR3aa: CASTQFGTGAPDTQYF
abundance: -
v_gene: TRBV9
d_gene: TRBD1
j_gene: TRBJ2-3

CDR3nt: TGTGCCAGCGGGAAGTACAGGAATGAGCAGTTCTTC
CDR3aa: CASGKYRNEQFF
abundance: few
v_gene: TRBV7-2
d_gene: -
j_gene: TRBJ2-1

CDR3nt: TGTGCCAGCAGCTTAGACACCAGGGGGGAGCAGTACTTC
CDR3aa: CASSLDTRGEQYF
abundance: few
v_gene: TRBV7-3
d_gene: TRBD1
j_gene: TRBJ2-7

CDR3nt: TGTGCCAGCCTACCCGTCAGGTCCAGGGGTGAAAAACTGTTTTTT
CDR3aa: CASLPVRSRGEKLFF
abundance: many
v_gene: TRBV2
d_gene: -
j_gene: TRBJ1-4

CDR3nt: TGTGCCAGCAGCTTAGGTGCCGGGACGGCTAATGGCTACACCTTC
CDR3aa: CASSLGAGTANGYTF
abundance: few
v_gene: TRBV7-9
d_gene: -
j_gene: TRBJ1-2

CDR3nt: TGTGCCAGCTCAGTGGACACCTCCTACAATGAGCAGTTCTTC
CDR3aa: CASSVDTSYNEQFF
abundance: once
v_gene: TRBV18
d_gene: -
j_gene: TRBJ2-1

CDR3nt: TGTGCCAGCAGTTTAGTCGGAGGACATAATGAAAAACTGTTTTTT
CDR3aa: CASSLVGGHNEKLFF
abundance: once
v_gene: TRBV27
d_gene: -
j_gene: TRBJ1-4

CDR3nt: TGTGCCAGCAGTTTATTCCAGGGACAGGGGCTGAACACTGAAGCTTTCTTT
CDR3aa: CASSLFQGQGLNTEAFF
abundance: -
v_gene: TRBV28
d_gene: TRBD1
j_gene: TRBJ1-1

CDR3nt: TGCAGTGCTACCGGGGACAACTCCTTAGGGCCCCAGCATTTT
CDR3aa: CSATGDNSLGPQHF
abundance: many
v_gene: TRBV20-1
d_gene: -
j_gene: TRBJ1-5

CDR3nt: TGTGCCAGCACCTCAAGGGGGGGCGCGTCCTATGGCTACACCTTC
CDR3aa: CASTSRGGASYGYTF
abundance: -
v_gene: TRBV6-1
d_gene: -
j_gene: TRBJ1-2